This note documents a single TCR beta chain sequence. The antigen this receptor binds is unknown. Nothing much larger sits one base from this clone, and base qualities are not available. This sample was included in a study of cytomegalovirus exposure and HLA in healthy donors (dated by TCRdb to 2016 to 2017). Background on the whole study: According to a later analysis, the 120 or so validation repertoires were produced on the same platform as the 666 repertoires of the first cohort. A separate validation cohort of 100 to 150 different subjects was used in addition to the approximately 610-subject first cohort. To predict cytomegalovirus infection status, the study brought together high-throughput TCR immunosequencing, statistical association of individual TCRs with disease status, and machine learning. The study aimed to test whether cataloging public T cell receptors could reveal signatures of past pathogen exposure.

Broad study findings and their caveats: Most TCR sequences were observed very rarely across donors, whereas some public TCRs were present in many individuals. The study listed 150 to 200 TCR beta chains as associated with cytomegalovirus. A later analysis had no HLA typing for the validation cohort, so co-occurrence there was scored across all 120 repertoires. In a later analysis, TCRs clustered in the first cohort were found to also tend to co-occur in the 130 or so validation repertoires, with around 94% of cluster scores above 0. In both the original and validation cohorts, the classifier was reported to diagnose cytomegalovirus status with high specificity and sensitivity. The authors suggested that the approach could potentially be extended to other disease states and immunological phenotypes. Three of the identified cytomegalovirus-associated TCR beta chains were confirmed in vitro to be specific for cytomegalovirus antigens.

Donors formed part of the validation cohort, which comprised about 120 subjects and was distinct from the first cohort of roughly 600 subjects. The CDR3 measures 15 amino acids from cysteine to phenylalanine. The read is trimmed to its CDR3 DNA, 45 bases read in frame from base 1. CDR1 and CDR2 are drawn from the germline V gene (reference sequence): MNHEY, SMNVEV. V gives up 8 bases and J gives up 0 bases, and the segment between their germline ends measures 14 bases. Libraries were prepared through the immunoSEQ multiplex PCR assay. The source study handled its data this way. To diagnose cytomegalovirus status from the catalog of TCR beta chain sequences, a statistical classification framework was built. Drawn from immuneACCESS, this table holds only the in-frame rearrangements with V and J called that TCRdb kept. Clones are partly lost; checked studies trace under half to an unresolved V gene and leave the rest unexplained. V and J calls and clone size are as listed in that table; D and trimming were resolved from the DNA. Across this sample there are 110,000 to 150,000 clones, with around 93% seen only once. 1.5% to 2% of the sample rests with the top ten.

The chain is made from TRBV27 and TRBJ2-1, with TRBD2 as a weak D call on 6 bases. The sample taken for sequencing was PBMCs. The receptor was derived from a man between 18 and 29 years old in good health and CMV-seropositive. The bases read TGTGCCAGCGCCCCCGGGAGCAGCTCCTACAATGAGCAGTTCTTC. Its protein product is CASAPGSSSYNEQFF.